This TCR beta chain was identified in a study of monozygotic twins with inflammatory bowel disease. Whole blood, unsorted for T cells, was the source of total RNA. Remarks on this clonotype: Its antigen is unknown.

Study results and limitations: Varying immunosuppressive regimens may have increased patient repertoire variability. IBD patients exhibited fewer clonotypes shared with other individuals than healthy twins, particularly with disease activity.

The CDR3 runs to 15 residues. The germline V gene encodes CDR1 SGHNT and CDR2 YYREEE (reference sequence). TCR libraries each used approximately 3,500 ng of total RNA. After re-calling the 5' RACE reads, TCRdb lists one entry per CDR3 protein, DNA absent. This table lists under 150,000 distinct CDR3 sequences. This sequence was found in a human donor with ulcerative colitis or Crohn's disease, or a healthy co-twin of an affected twin (not recorded which). Sample: blood. The J gene is TRBJ2-1, the V gene TRBV5-4; the D call from TCRdb, TRBD1, cannot be confirmed without DNA. CDR3 residues: CASSFSLRVNNEQFF.